The 29 T cell receptor beta chains in this list originate from one sample, sequenced in a study of blood T cell repertoires in COVID-19 (dated by TCRdb to 2018 to 2020). Library preparation used the immunoSEQ multiplex PCR assay. TCRdb carries this immuneACCESS record with in-frame sequences only. Its versions omit some clonotypes, under half of them owing to an unresolved V gene in the studies checked, with the rest unexplained. A total of roughly 230,000 clones appear in this sample, around 89% of them only once. The ten largest clones add up to over 1.5% of the sample. Sequencing input: peripheral blood. These receptor sequences come from a man aged 65-85 years with acute or convalescent COVID-19.

The V call is TRBV18, the J call TRBJ2-1, with D hard to call. The CDR3 consists of 14 residues. CDR1 is KGHSH, CDR2 LQKENI, per germline. Trimming removed 2 bases at V and 4 bases at J, with 9 bases between. The CDR3 protein is CASSPGPDYNEQFF. The CDR3 nucleotides read TGTGCCAGCTCACCAGGGCCAGATTACAATGAGCAGTTCTTC. Variable domain in full (rest from reference TRBV18 and TRBJ2-1): NAGVMQNPRHLVRRRGQEARLRCSPMKGHSHVYWYRQLPEEGLKFMVYLQKENIIDESGMPKERFSAEFPKEGPSILRIQQVVRGDSAAYFCASSPGPDYNEQFFGPGTRLTVL.

The chain combines TRBV6-2 or TRBV6-3 with TRBJ2-1, with 10 bases identical to TRBD2. The germline V gene encodes CDR1 MNHEY and CDR2 SVGEGT. The CDR3 covers 17 residues. V was clipped by 6 bases and J by 5 bases; unmatched bases: 13. The CDR3 DNA reads as TGTGCCAGCAGCCGCGGCATACTAGCGGGACACGACAATGAGCAGTTCTTC. It codes for CASSRGILAGHDNEQFF.

The chain couples TRBV9 to TRBJ2-2, with 13 nucleotides matching TRBD2. Trimming removed 0 bases from V and 1 base from J; junction bases left unmatched: 6. Germline V gene lookup returns CDR1 SGDLS and CDR2 YYNGEE. This CDR3 has 19 residues. The CDR3 sequence: CASSVGLAGGILNTGELFF. CDR3 in DNA: TGTGCCAGCAGCGTAGGACTAGCGGGAGGAATCCTGAACACCGGGGAGCTGTTTTTT.

The chain employs TRBV5-1 and TRBJ1-2; 7 positions agree with TRBD1. CDR3 length: 13 amino acids. CDR1 and CDR2 (germline): SGHRS, YFSETQ. J lost 8 bases, V lost 4 bases, and 8 bases had no gene match. CDR3: CASSVSGGNGYTF. As DNA, the CDR3 is TGCGCCAGCAGCGTCTCAGGGGGGAACGGCTACACCTTC.

This clone showed up just once. This chain connects TRBV29-1 to TRBJ1-2, with a tentative D call TRBD1 (6 bases). This CDR3 is built from 11 residues. Trimming pared 6 bases from V and 6 bases from J, leaving 11 bases between. Germline V gene sequence: CDR1 SQVTM, CDR2 ANQGSEA. CDR3 region: CSVGQLDGYTF. CDR3 in DNA: TGCAGCGTCGGACAGTTAGATGGCTACACCTTC.

A single count supports this clone. The rearrangement links TRBV6-5 to TRBJ1-1, with D maybe TRBD1 (6 bases). Trimming stripped 4 bases from V and 4 bases from J, with 19 bases between. Germline lookup yields CDR1 MNHEY and CDR2 SVGAGI. The CDR3 length is 16 residues. The CDR3 DNA follows: TGTGCCAGCAGTTCCGGACGACAGGTTGGGGTCACTGAAGCTTTCTTT. It codes for CASSSGRQVGVTEAFF.

The V gene is TRBV27, the J gene TRBJ2-1, with a possible D match to TRBD1 (6 bases). This CDR3 is built from 11 residues. Germline V gene sequence: CDR1 MNHEY, CDR2 SMNVEV (reference sequence). Trimming took 5 bases from V and 14 from J, leaving 13 bases between them. The CDR3 DNA follows: TGTGCCAGCAGTCAACAGGGTTTCGAGTTCTTC. Its protein is CASSQQGFEFF.

The J gene is TRBJ2-7, the V gene TRBV7-2, with D perhaps matching TRBD2 (6 bases). Germline V lookup: CDR1 SGHTA, CDR2 FQGNSA. The V end was cut by 6 bases, the J end by 6 bases, with 21 bases between. The CDR3 extends over 15 amino acids. This chain's CDR3 is CASSPMGPVGGEQYF. CDR3 bases: TGTGCCAGCAGTCCTATGGGCCCTGTGGGGGGCGAGCAGTACTTC.

The chain has TRBV3-1 (or the pseudogene TRBV3-2) and TRBJ2-7; 12 bases fit TRBD2. This CDR3 spans 14 amino acids. J was trimmed by 7 bases and V by 3 bases; bases with no gene match: 4. Germline loops: CDR1 LGHDT, CDR2 YNNKEL (reference sequence). CDR3 coding DNA: TGTGCCAGCAGCCAGACTAGCGGGAGAGGTGAGCAGTACTTC. Protein product: CASSQTSGRGEQYF.

The chain couples TRBV11-2 to TRBJ2-2; D not certain. With 5 bases removed from V and 5 bases from J, the gap between germline ends came to 15 bases. The CDR3 totals 15 residues. In germline, CDR1 is SGHAT, CDR2 FQNNGV. The CDR3 is CASSRAILRTGELFF. The DNA of the CDR3 is TGTGCCAGCAGCCGCGCGATCTTGAGGACCGGGGAGCTGTTTTTT.

The chain links TRBV28 to TRBJ2-1, with a tentative D call TRBD1 (6 bases). The CDR3 runs 16 residues. Trimming left V 5 bases short and J 4 bases short, with 18 bases between. CDR1 is MDHEN, CDR2 SYDVKM, per germline. The DNA of the CDR3 is TGTGCCAGCAGTCCACAGGGTAAAGCGGATTACAATGAGCAGTTCTTC. Translated, it gives CASSPQGKADYNEQFF.

The chain couples TRBV7-2 to TRBJ2-1; D might be TRBD2 (6 bases). Trimming shortened V by 3 bases and J by 2 bases, and 14 bases separated the two germline ends. The germline V gene has CDR1 SGHTA and CDR2 FQGNSA. This CDR3 contains 16 residues. CDR3 protein: CASSFGGDRAYNEQFF. CDR3 sequence (DNA): TGTGCCAGCAGCTTCGGAGGGGACCGTGCCTACAATGAGCAGTTCTTC.

The chain carries TRBV6-5 and TRBJ1-2; D gene unclear. Trimming took off 8 bases at V and 4 bases at J, with 17 bases between the two ends. The germline V gene has CDR1 MNHEY and CDR2 SVGAGI. CDR3 length equals 14 residues. The CDR3 protein is CASVPSGFGYGYTF. The CDR3 DNA reads TGTGCCAGCGTCCCGAGCGGATTCGGCTATGGCTACACCTTC.

This chain connects TRBV21-1 to TRBJ1-6; no DNA check was done on the table's D call, TRBD1. TRBV21-1 is tagged as a pseudogene. This CDR3 comprises 18 residues. CDR3 DNA sequence: TGTGCCAGCAGCAAAGCCGGACAGTCGCGCTCCTATAATTCACCCCTCCACTTT. Its translation is CASSKAGQSRSYNSPLHF.

The chain links TRBV19 to TRBJ2-7; 9 positions agree with TRBD2. Trimming took 3 bases from V and 2 from J; bases not matched to a gene: 2. The CDR3 extends over 14 amino acids. The germline V gene encodes CDR1 LNHDA and CDR2 SQIVND (reference sequence). CDR3 sequence: CASSIRTSAYEQYF. CDR3 nucleotide sequence: TGTGCCAGTAGTATCCGGACTAGCGCCTACGAGCAGTACTTC.

The chain links TRBV28 to TRBJ1-5; D not resolved. V lost 2 bases to trimming and J lost 4 bases, with 3 bases between them. The length of the CDR3 is 12 residues. Germline values: CDR1 MDHEN, CDR2 SYDVKM. DNA for the CDR3: TGTGCCAGCAGTTTAGTAAATCAGCCCCAGCATTTT. It yields the protein CASSLVNQPQHF.

V gene TRBV27 combines with J gene TRBJ2-5; the D gene is possibly TRBD2 (6 bases). Between the trimmed V and J ends, which lost 0 bases and 2 bases, there was a span of 10 bases. The germline gives CDR1 MNHEY, CDR2 SMNVEV (reference sequence). CDR3 size: 15 residues. CDR3 nucleotides: TGTGCCAGCAGTTTATCCCTAGCGCGGCAAGAGACCCAGTACTTC. It yields the protein CASSLSLARQETQYF.

The chain links TRBV14 to TRBJ1-3; 7 bases line up with TRBD1. CDR3 length: 15 amino acids. The V segment lost 3 bases and the J segment 4 bases; nucleotides outside the gene matches: 6. Germline CDR1 is SGHDN and CDR2 is FVKESK. The DNA for the CDR3 is TGTGCCAGCAGCCATCTAGGGGGCTCCGGAAACACCATATATTTT. Translation gives CASSHLGGSGNTIYF.

This chain links TRBV5-3 with TRBJ1-1; possible D gene TRBD1, 6 bases. TRBV5-3 is labeled an ORF, and its function is uncertain. Trimming took 4 bases from V and 0 from J, leaving 19 bases between them. CDR3 length: 17 amino acids. The CDR3 DNA reads TGTGCCAGAAGCCTTCCTGACAGGATTAGGGTGAACACTGAAGCTTTCTTT. Encoded protein: CARSLPDRIRVNTEAFF.

This clone appeared many times. The V and J genes are TRBV25-1 and TRBJ2-1; 12 nucleotides line up with TRBD2. Germline assignment: CDR1 MGHDK and CDR2 SYGVNS. The CDR3 totals 15 residues. Trimming took 6 bases from V and 7 from J; bases not matched to a gene: 7. This CDR3 is CASSPSGRAGNEQFF. The DNA of the CDR3 is TGTGCCAGCAGCCCTAGCGGGAGGGCCGGAAATGAGCAGTTCTTC.

This clone was observed a single time. The chain recombines TRBV19 with TRBJ1-6; the match to TRBD1 covers 8 bases. Trimming at V came to 6 bases and at J to 7 bases, leaving 11 bases not matched to a gene. Germline V gene lookup returns CDR1 LNHDA and CDR2 SQIVND (reference sequence). The CDR3 covers 16 residues. Here the CDR3 DNA reads TGTGCCAGTAGCATTGGACAGGGCAGTAGGAATTCACCCCTCCACTTT. It codes for CASSIGQGSRNSPLHF.

The genes are TRBV5-4 and TRBJ1-1; no clear D. Germline CDR1 reads SGHNT; CDR2 reads YYREEE (reference sequence). V was clipped by 3 bases and J by 1 base, with 16 bases between them. CDR3 length: 16 residues. The CDR3 DNA reads TGTGCCAGCAGCTCGGATCGGGGTTTGGGGAACACTGAAGCTTTCTTT. Protein sequence: CASSSDRGLGNTEAFF.

The J gene is TRBJ1-1, the V gene TRBV30; a weak D match, TRBD1 (5 bases). This CDR3 spans 13 amino acids. Germline V lookup: CDR1 GTSNPN, CDR2 SVGIG (reference sequence). Trimming removed 3 bases at V and 1 base at J, with 9 bases between. For the CDR3, the DNA is TGTGCCTGGAGAATGGGGGGGAACACTGAAGCTTTCTTT. It codes for CAWRMGGNTEAFF. Based on the CDR3 plus reference TRBV30 and TRBJ1-1, the full variable domain is SQTIHQWPATLVQPVGSPLSLECTVEGTSNPNLYWYRQAAGRGLQLLFYSVGIGQISSEVPQNLSASRPQDRQFILSSKKLLLSDSGFYLCAWRMGGNTEAFFGQGTRLTVV.

The rearrangement links TRBV30 to TRBJ2-7; 11 bases line up with TRBD1. Germline V gives CDR1 GTSNPN, CDR2 SVGIG (reference sequence). Trimming cost V 4 bases and J 7 bases; bases outside gene matches: 6. The CDR3 sequence is 13 residues long. In DNA form, the CDR3 reads TGTGCCTGGATCGCCGGGACAGGGGGGGAGCAGTACTTC. Translation gives CAWIAGTGGEQYF.

This clone was observed once. The CDR3 DNA sequence: TGTGCCAGTAGTATCACAGGGGCACGGGGTAATCAGCCCCAGCATTTT. This translates into CASSITGARGNQPQHF. The chain joins TRBV19 to TRBJ1-5, with 7 bases matching TRBD1. V shed 3 bases and J 4 bases; nucleotides not matched to a gene: 9. The germline V gene has CDR1 LNHDA and CDR2 SQIVND (reference sequence). The CDR3 runs to 16 residues.

The chain uses TRBV5-5 and TRBJ1-4; TRBD1 matches 7 bases. The CDR3 consists of 16 residues. Per the germline V gene, CDR1 is SGHKS and CDR2 is YYEKEE (reference sequence). Losses at the gene ends were 0 bases for V and 7 bases for J; bases not matched to a gene: 9. CDR3 nucleotides: TGTGCCAGCAGCTTGGGGAACCAGGGGGTTGGTGAAAAACTGTTTTTT. It encodes CASSLGNQGVGEKLFF. Full variable domain (rest looked up from reference TRBV5-5 and TRBJ1-4): DAGVTQSPTHLIKTRGQQVTLRCSPISGHKSVSWYQQVLGQGPQFIFQYYEKEERGRGNFPDRFSARQFPNYSSELNVNALLLGDSALYLCASSLGNQGVGEKLFFGSGTQLSVL.

The rearrangement uses TRBV19 and TRBJ1-3, with D possibly matching TRBD1 (6 bases). V lost 4 bases and J 6 bases, leaving 16 bases between the germline ends. This CDR3 has 15 amino acids. CDR1 is LNHDA and CDR2 is SQIVND in the germline V gene (reference sequence). The CDR3 nucleotides are TGTGCCAGTAGTACCGGGACACAAATTCCAAACACCATATATTTT. It specifies CASSTGTQIPNTIYF.

The chain has TRBV7-2 and TRBJ2-7; tentatively, D is TRBD1 (6 bases). CDR1 and CDR2 from the germline V gene are SGHTA and FQGNSA. CDR3 size: 14 residues. V lost 1 base to trimming and J lost 3 bases, with 10 bases between them. The CDR3 DNA sequence: TGTGCCAGCAGCTTAGAGATAGGGGGCTACGAGCAGTACTTC. Translation gives CASSLEIGGYEQYF.

This clone was counted a single time. The genes are TRBV10-3 and TRBJ2-1; 8 positions agree with TRBD1. The CDR3 has 12 residues. Germline CDR1 is ENHRY and CDR2 is SYGVKD. V was pared by 10 bases and J by 6 bases, with 5 bases of the junction left unmatched. The CDR3 loop reads CANSQGVNEQFF. The CDR3 DNA is TGTGCCAACTCACAGGGGGTCAATGAGCAGTTCTTC.